This T cell receptor beta chain was found in a study of regulatory T cells in long-lasting Graves disease. Across the study: Patients with new Graves' disease had used antithyroid drugs below 3 months.

Both iRepertoire HTBI primers and Arm-PCR of CDR3 regions were used to build the TCR beta libraries. In the study's own analysis: The samples yielded fewer than 75 TRBV and about 15 TRBJ segments. Each CDR3 protein gets one entry after TCRdb re-called the multiplex PCR reads with MiXCR. TCRdb, rather than the study authors, made the V and J calls. The table records more than 300,000 distinct CDR3 sequences, around 15% of them present only once. V was cut by 0 bases and J by 2 bases, with 12 bases left in between. The CDR3 contains 16 residues. CDR1 and CDR2 from the germline V gene are SGHDT and YYEEEE. Regarding time point: newly diagnosed GD, antithyroid drugs for less than 3 months. Researchers made the TCR library from RNA that was extracted from PBMCs. In its sample, this clonotype was seen many times. The same data also went into a second study, on T cells in Graves' hyperthyroidism and ophthalmopathy.

The sample here was peripheral blood mononuclear cells (PBMCs), taken at new diagnosis, from a patient treated with antithyroid drugs. The clonotype comes from a young woman with Graves disease. This chain connects TRBV5-6 to TRBJ1-5; TRBD1 is a possible D gene (6 bases). CDR3 amino acids: CASSLEQGRGNQPQHF. The CDR3 DNA reads TGTGCCAGCAGCTTGGAACAGGGTCGCGGCAATCAGCCCCAGCATTTT.